This T cell receptor beta chain comes out of a study of a mutant IDH1 vaccine in newly diagnosed glioma. At the level of the study: The treated population exhibited a male proportion of roughly 62%, a female proportion of 37.5%, and a mean age of about 39 years. Beforehand, treatment had been radiotherapy, temozolomide, or both; the majority received both.

Time point in this sample: week 47, end of study. Each dose of the vaccine consisted of 300 ug of mutant IDH1 20-mer peptide, with topical imiquimod. The junction had 3 bases not matched to a gene; V was cut back by 4 bases and J by 0 bases. Germline values: CDR1 MNHEY, CDR2 SMNVEV (reference sequence). The CDR3 length is 14 residues. The assay was immunoSEQ multiplex PCR, and TCRdb's table has in-frame clones only and misses some. The sample carries 31,000 or so clones, about 80% recorded once. Of note for this clone: The antigen is unknown.

The chain is built from TRBV27 and TRBJ2-7; 7 nucleotides align to TRBD1. This clonotype was sampled from a man aged 25 to 40 with glioma. The material was PBMCs, obtained from a glioma patient whose treatment included an IDH1 peptide vaccine. CDR3 sequence: CASSSRDSSYEQYF. CDR3 nucleotides: TGTGCCAGCAGTTCCCGGGACAGCTCCTACGAGCAGTACTTC.